This TCR beta chain was found in a study of blood T cell repertoires in COVID-19. The germline V gene has CDR1 LNHDA and CDR2 SQIVND (reference sequence). Trimming pared 4 bases from V and 3 bases from J, leaving 12 bases between. The CDR3 has 14 amino acids. Generated by immunoSEQ multiplex PCR, the TCRdb table keeps only in-frame clones and is missing some. The table shows 30,000 to 45,000 clones, with 80% to 90% occurring only once. Sequencing was performed on peripheral blood. The chain couples TRBV19 to TRBJ2-5, with TRBD2 as a possible D gene (5 bases). The receptor comes from a human donor in a cohort sampled during active COVID-19. The CDR3 loop is CASSREIWEETQYF. The CDR3 DNA reads TGTGCCAGTAGTAGGGAGATCTGGGAAGAGACCCAGTACTTC.